The clone carrying this T cell receptor (beta chain) is a singleton in its sample. This entry comes from a study of glioma-infiltrating T cells after dendritic cell vaccination. Background on the study: Autologous tumor lysate-pulsed dendritic cell vaccination was given between the early 2000s and the early 2010s.

The protocol was immunoSEQ multiplex PCR, while the TCRdb copy is restricted to in-frame clones and leaves out a portion. The table lists around 96,000 clones, around three quarters of them singletons, with roughly 5.7% in the top ten. Per germline, CDR1 MNHEY and CDR2 SMNVEV (reference sequence). V trimming: 7 bases; J trimming: 5 bases; junction bases outside the gene matches: 8. The CDR3 is 14 residues long. The chain couples TRBV27 to TRBJ1-1, with 9 bases aligning to TRBD1. The sequence came from a human donor with glioblastoma. Sequencing used blood, obtained before dendritic cell vaccination. The CDR3 sequence: CASISQGARTEAFF. The CDR3 nucleotides read TGTGCCAGCATTTCACAGGGGGCAAGGACTGAAGCTTTCTTT.